Each of the 18 T cell receptor beta chains below was sequenced from the same sample in a study of glioma-infiltrating T cells. Amplification of TCR alpha and beta CDR3 regions from RNA used iRepertoire nested multiplex PCR. TCRdb reprocessed the multiplex PCR reads via MiXCR and lists one record per CDR3 protein. Here the sample spans about 410,000 distinct CDR3 sequences, about two fifths being singletons. Sequencing was carried out using glioma tissue, nonneoplastic brain tissue, or PBMCs (not recorded which). All receptors derive from a human donor with low-grade glioma or glioblastoma, undergoing nonglioma brain surgery, or in good health (not recorded which).

The chain carries TRBV20-1 and TRBJ2-2; possibly TRBD2 for D (5 bases). The germline CDR1 and CDR2 sequences are DFQATT and SNEGSKA (reference sequence). The V and J ends lost 4 bases and 4 bases respectively, with 13 bases between them. CDR3 size: 14 residues. CDR3 in DNA: TGCAGTGCTAAGGCAGCGGTGAGCACCGGGGAGCTGTTTTTT. Amino acids: CSAKAAVSTGELFF.

V is TRBV4-3 and J is TRBJ2-5; D is undetermined. Trimming removed 0 bases from V and 5 bases from J, with 10 bases in between. The CDR3 runs 14 residues. The germline gives CDR1 LGHNA, CDR2 YSLEER. The DNA of the CDR3 is TGCGCCAGCAGCCAAGATACGAATCGGGAGACCCAGTACTTC. Protein: CASSQDTNRETQYF.

The rearrangement joins TRBV2 to TRBJ1-6, with no clear D. CDR3 length: 14 residues. Trimming took off 6 bases at V and 5 bases at J, with 11 bases between the two ends. CDR1 is SNHLY, CDR2 FYNNEI, per germline. CDR3 in DNA: TGTGCCAGCAGCACTTCGTCCAATAATTCACCCCTCCACTTT. Translating it yields CASSTSSNNSPLHF. The full variable domain, completed using reference TRBV2 and TRBJ1-6, is EPEVTQTPSHQVTQMGQEVILRCVPISNHLYFYWYRQILGQKVEFLVSFYNNEISEKSEIFDDQFSVERPDGSNFTLKIRSTKLEDSAMYFCASSTSSNNSPLHFGNGTRLTVT.

This clonotype was seen many times. The rearrangement links TRBV7-2 to TRBJ2-5; 7 bases are a match to TRBD1. CDR1 SGHTA and CDR2 FQGNSA come from the germline V gene. Germline trimming cut 4 bases from V and 3 bases from J; bases unmatched to any gene: 5. The CDR3 sequence is 14 residues long. In nucleotides, the CDR3 is TGTGCCAGCAGCTCCAACAGGGGTAAAGAGACCCAGTACTTC. It specifies CASSSNRGKETQYF. Combining the CDR3 with reference TRBV7-2 and TRBJ2-5 gives the whole variable domain GAGVSQSPSNKVTEKGKDVELRCDPISGHTALYWYRQSLGQGLEFLIYFQGNSAPDKSGLPSDRFSAERTGGSVSTLTIQRTQQEDSAVYLCASSSNRGKETQYFGPGTRLLVL.

The V call is TRBV7-6, the J call TRBJ1-1; the D is unclear. Germline assignment: CDR1 SGHVS and CDR2 FNYEAQ. The V end lost 4 bases, the J end lost 1 base, and 16 bases lay between the germline ends. This CDR3 contains 16 residues. The CDR3 is CASSSRTDGWNTEAFF. Here the CDR3 DNA reads TGTGCCAGCAGCTCAAGAACGGACGGTTGGAACACTGAAGCTTTCTTT.

The chain couples TRBV4-1 to TRBJ2-7; the D call may be TRBD1 or TRBD2 (5 bases each). This CDR3 is 17 amino acids long. Germline assignment: CDR1 MGHRA and CDR2 YSYEKL. Between the trimmed V and J ends, which lost 1 base and 0 bases, there was a span of 16 bases. CDR3 sequence (DNA): TGCGCCAGCAGCCAAGTTGTTGGGGGAGACAGCTCCTACGAGCAGTACTTC. Its protein product is CASSQVVGGDSSYEQYF.

In the case of this clonotype: A much larger clonotype is one base distant, so this may be a read error. The chain carries TRBV20-1 and TRBJ2-5, with D unclear. V lost 6 bases to trimming and J lost 3 bases, with 14 bases between them. This CDR3 is 13 amino acids long. Germline V CDR1 and CDR2: DFQATT, SNEGSKA (reference sequence). Written as DNA, the CDR3 is TGCAGTGCCCCGACCCTACAGAAAGAGACCCAGTACTTC. Its protein is CSAPTLQKETQYF.

At least ten counts were recorded for this clonotype. J is TRBJ2-5 and V is TRBV28; 8 bases fit TRBD1. Germline V lookup: CDR1 MDHEN, CDR2 SYDVKM. The CDR3 runs to 15 residues. The junction had 12 bases not matched to a gene; V was cut back by 3 bases and J by 9 bases. CDR3 nucleotide sequence: TGTGCCAGCAGTTTGTTTATGGGCAGGGGGCCGGCCCAGTACTTC. Protein: CASSLFMGRGPAQYF.

This clonotype has a single count. The chain has TRBV7-2 and TRBJ2-7; no firm D call. Germline assignment: CDR1 SGHTA and CDR2 FQGNSA. The V end lost 10 bases, the J end lost 3 bases, and 19 bases lay between the germline ends. This CDR3 contains 14 residues. The CDR3 bases are TGTGCCATAGGGAAAGGTGGCTCCGGCTACGAGCAGTACTTC. As protein: CAIGKGGSGYEQYF.

The V and J genes are TRBV20-1 and TRBJ2-3; D perhaps matches TRBD1 (6 bases). Germline V gives CDR1 DFQATT, CDR2 SNEGSKA (reference sequence). This CDR3 is 12 amino acids long. V was pared by 2 bases and J by 7 bases, with 10 bases between. The CDR3 DNA reads as TGCAGTGCTAGACCGACAGGCAATACGCAGTATTTT. This encodes CSARPTGNTQYF.

Concerning this clonotype: Likely a read error: the CDR3 ends without its conserved phenylalanine or tryptophan. The genes are TRBV5-1 and TRBJ2-1, with 7 bases matching TRBD2. Unmatched junction bases numbered 5, after V lost 2 bases and J lost 0 bases. The CDR3 extends over 16 amino acids. Germline V gene lookup returns CDR1 SGHRS and CDR2 YFSETQ. CDR3 sequence (DNA): TGCGCCAGCAGCTTACTAGCGCATAGCTCCTACAATGAGCAGTTCTCC. As protein: CASSLLAHSSYNEQFS.

This chain joins TRBV6-1 and TRBJ2-7, with TRBD2 matching over 14 bases. This CDR3 contains 15 residues. V lost 3 bases to trimming and J lost 5 bases; unmatched junction nucleotides: 3. Germline V CDR1 and CDR2: MNHNS, SASEGT. The CDR3 is CASSEGTSGSNEQYF. The CDR3 nucleotides are TGTGCCAGCAGTGAGGGGACTAGCGGGAGCAACGAGCAGTACTTC.

This clonotype came up many times. This chain joins TRBV20-1 and TRBJ1-3; perhaps TRBD1 as D (6 bases). The CDR3 sequence is 14 residues long. Germline V CDR1 and CDR2: DFQATT, SNEGSKA (reference sequence). The V and J ends lost 7 bases and 2 bases respectively, with 15 bases between them. The CDR3 bases are TGCAGTGTCGGACCCGGGGGGCCTGGAAACACCATATATTTT. It codes for CSVGPGGPGNTIYF.

This clonotype was recorded many times. V gene TRBV20-1 combines with J gene TRBJ1-5, with no clear D. Trimming shortened V by 3 bases and J by 4 bases, and 10 bases separated the two germline ends. The CDR3 is made up of 13 amino acids. Germline V lookup: CDR1 DFQATT, CDR2 SNEGSKA (reference sequence). The chain's CDR3 is CSASNPGNQPQHF. The CDR3 DNA reads TGCAGTGCTAGCAACCCCGGGAATCAGCCCCAGCATTTT.

This clonotype occurred a few times. This chain uses TRBV20-1 with TRBJ1-1; D ambiguous. This CDR3 is built from 13 residues. The germline V gene has CDR1 DFQATT and CDR2 SNEGSKA (reference sequence). With 4 bases removed from V and 0 bases from J, the gap between germline ends came to 9 bases. The CDR3 region has the DNA TGCAGTGCTACTTCTAGGTTGAACACTGAAGCTTTCTTT. Translation gives CSATSRLNTEAFF.

The chain is built from TRBV7-2 and TRBJ2-5, with TRBD2 as a possible D gene (5 bases). The CDR3 contains 15 residues. The ends were cut back, 4 bases at V and 2 bases at J, with 14 bases in the middle. The V gene's germline CDR1 is SGHTA and CDR2 FQGNSA. DNA of the CDR3: TGTGCCAGCAGCTGGAGAGCGGCACTTCAAGAGACCCAGTACTTC. This sequence encodes CASSWRAALQETQYF.

Regarding this clonotype: This clone may be a read error of a much larger clone one base away. It is likely a read error, because the conserved phenylalanine at the end of the CDR3 is missing. V usage is TRBV7-6 and J usage is TRBJ2-7; unclear D gene. Germline CDR1 SGHVS, CDR2 FNYEAQ. V was shortened by 5 bases and J by 4 bases, with 6 bases between the two germline ends. The CDR3 length is 11 residues. CDR3: CASSLQYEQYL. DNA for the CDR3: TGTGCCAGCAGCCTCCAGTACGAGCAGTACCTC.

The sample holds a few counts of this clonotype. J is TRBJ1-6 and V is TRBV4-1; D unclear. Between the trimmed V and J ends, which lost 5 bases and 9 bases, there was a span of 20 bases. The CDR3 length is 16 residues. Germline assignment: CDR1 MGHRA and CDR2 YSYEKL. DNA for the CDR3: TGCGCCAGCAGCTTCCGGACCTGGTCTACTGTTTCACCCCTCCACTTT. Translated, it gives CASSFRTWSTVSPLHF.